These 15 T cell receptor beta chains originate from one sample sequenced in a study of blood T cells in healthy people across ages. It was with a sample-barcoded 5' primer and a J-beta primer mix that a second PCR of roughly 6 to 12 cycles was run. Each CDR3 protein gets one entry after TCRdb re-called the 5' RACE reads with MiXCR. This sample has around 750,000 distinct CDR3 sequences; around half occur once, and the top ten carry approximately 40%. Sequencing was carried out using blood. The source of these receptors is a man older than 75 in good health.

This clonotype was counted between two and nine times. The rearrangement joins TRBV4-1 to TRBJ2-5, with D tentatively TRBD1 (5 bases). The CDR3 covers 18 residues. V was trimmed by 3 bases and J by 2 bases, leaving 22 bases between them. Germline V gene sequence: CDR1 MGHRA, CDR2 YSYEKL. CDR3 sequence: CASSQIAHLGAEQETQYF. The CDR3 bases are TGCGCCAGCAGCCAGATCGCCCACCTAGGGGCAGAACAAGAGACCCAGTACTTC.

In nucleotides, the CDR3 is TGCGCCAGCATGGGACTAGCGGGAGTTCATGCTGAGCAGTTCTTC. Protein: CASMGLAGVHAEQFF. The V and J genes are TRBV10-2 and TRBJ2-1, with 14 bases fitting TRBD2. Losses at the gene ends were 7 bases for V and 9 bases for J; bases not matched to a gene: 8. The CDR3 loop spans 15 amino acids. Germline V gene data show CDR1 as WSHSY and CDR2 as SAAADI.

This clonotype was detected once. The chain links TRBV18 to TRBJ1-6; D not certain. The CDR3 runs 16 residues. The ends were cut back, 1 base at V and 7 bases at J, with 14 bases in the middle. Germline CDR1 is KGHSH and CDR2 is LQKENI. The CDR3, as DNA: TGTGCCAGCTCACCACGGCGGGGAGTCAGGAATTCACCCCTCCACTTT. Protein product: CASSPRRGVRNSPLHF.

The rearrangement links TRBV6-5 to TRBJ2-4; D remains unclear. The DNA end is more similar to TRBJ2-5, so the J call may be wrong. CDR3 length equals 14 residues. Germline-derived CDR1 and CDR2 are MNHEY and SVGAGI. CDR3 loop: CASSYGQNQETQYF. In DNA, the CDR3 is TGTGCCAGCAGTTACGGGCAGAACCAAGAGACCCAGTACTTC.

V usage is TRBV7-2 and J usage is TRBJ2-5; TRBD1 is a possible D gene (6 bases). V dropped 3 bases and J dropped 11 bases, with 13 bases sitting between them. This CDR3 is built from 12 residues. The germline CDR1 and CDR2 sequences are SGHTA and FQGNSA. CDR3 amino acids: CASSFKGDEQYF. The CDR3 region has the DNA TGTGCCAGCAGCTTTAAGGGGGATGAGCAGTACTTC.

The rearrangement joins TRBV20-1 to TRBJ2-3; no reliable D call. Per germline, CDR1 DFQATT and CDR2 SNEGSKA (reference sequence). V lost 6 bases to trimming and J lost 0 bases, with 13 bases between them. This CDR3 contains 14 residues. Here the CDR3 DNA reads TGCAGTGCCCTCCCCCCGGTGAGCACAGATACGCAGTATTTT. Protein product: CSALPPVSTDTQYF.

The genes are TRBV12-3 or TRBV12-4 and TRBJ1-2; TRBD1 is a possible D gene (5 bases). This CDR3 region has 15 residues. Deletions cut 5 bases from V and 4 bases from J, with 17 bases between. The CDR3 here is CASSTSGGWVYGYTF. The CDR3, as DNA: TGTGCCAGCAGTACCTCGGGGGGTTGGGTCTATGGCTACACCTTC.

The rearrangement joins TRBV5-1 to TRBJ1-4; TRBD1 is a possible D gene (5 bases). This CDR3 spans 15 amino acids. The germline V and J ends were trimmed by 3 bases and 5 bases, with 14 bases remaining between them. Per the germline V gene, CDR1 is SGHRS and CDR2 is YFSETQ. The CDR3 here is CASSWDGRDNEKLFF. CDR3 sequence (DNA): TGCGCCAGCAGCTGGGACGGGAGAGACAATGAAAAACTGTTTTTT.

This rearrangement joins TRBV6-1 to TRBJ1-1; D is unclear. The length of the CDR3 is 13 residues. V gave up 0 bases and J gave up 4 bases, with 6 bases separating them. CDR1 and CDR2 from the germline V gene are MNHNS and SASEGT. The CDR3 DNA follows: TGTGCCAGCAGTGAAGCGTACCGCACTGAAGCTTTCTTT. As protein: CASSEAYRTEAFF.

CDR3 nucleotide sequence: TGTGCCAGCAGCCAGAATCCGACAGTTACGACAGATACGCAGTATTTT. It translates to CASSQNPTVTTDTQYF. The rearrangement uses TRBV5-4 and TRBJ2-3; D perhaps matches TRBD1 (5 bases). Germline lookup yields CDR1 SGHNT and CDR2 YYREEE (reference sequence). The CDR3 spans 16 residues. V was cut by 4 bases and J by 3 bases, with 18 bases left in between.

The genes are TRBV27 and TRBJ2-5; D is perhaps TRBD2 (6 bases). Germline CDR1 reads MNHEY; CDR2 reads SMNVEV (reference sequence). The CDR3 covers 14 residues. V was clipped by 2 bases and J by 11 bases, with 18 bases between them. The CDR3 is CASSLRAGYNEQYF. CDR3 in DNA: TGTGCCAGCAGTTTAAGGGCGGGATACAATGAGCAGTACTTC.

The rearrangement uses TRBV20-1 and TRBJ2-3; perhaps TRBD2 as D (7 bases). Germline CDR1 DFQATT, CDR2 SNEGSKA (reference sequence). The CDR3 covers 16 residues. V gave up 2 bases and J gave up 6 bases, with 21 bases separating them. In nucleotides, the CDR3 is TGCAGTGCTAGACCCCCCGGGGCGGGGGCAGGGGATACGCAGTATTTT. Protein product: CSARPPGAGAGDTQYF.

The genes are TRBV19 and TRBJ2-1, with D possibly being TRBD2 (6 bases). The CDR3 sequence is 13 residues long. Germline loops: CDR1 LNHDA, CDR2 SQIVND (reference sequence). V shed 5 bases and J shed 14 bases, with 19 bases lying between them. The CDR3 is CASSEVSASEEFF. Here the CDR3 DNA reads TGTGCCAGTAGTGAGGTGTCGGCTAGCGAGGAGTTCTTC. Supplemented by reference TRBV19 and TRBJ2-1, the full variable domain reads DGGITQSPKYLFRKEGQNVTLSCEQNLNHDAMYWYRQDPGQGLRLIYYSQIVNDFQKGDIAEGYSVSREKKESFPLTVTSAQKNPTAFYLCASSEVSASEEFFGPGTRLTVL.

This chain connects TRBV27 to TRBJ2-7; TRBD1 is a possible D gene (5 bases). The DNA end is more similar to TRBJ2-5, so the J call may be wrong. The CDR3 totals 13 residues. CDR1 and CDR2 (germline): MNHEY, SMNVEV (reference sequence). CDR3 in DNA: TGTGCCAGCAGTTTATCAGGGGCCTGGACCCAGTACTTC. Protein product: CASSLSGAWTQYF.

The chain has TRBV29-1 and TRBJ2-7; perhaps TRBD1 as D (6 bases). The CDR3 consists of 17 residues. Trimming stripped 7 bases from V and 0 bases from J, with 25 bases between. Germline loops: CDR1 SQVTM, CDR2 ANQGSEA. As DNA, the CDR3 is TGCAGCGCCCTTCTGCTAGGGGGAACAGCAAGCTCCTACGAGCAGTACTTC. Its protein is CSALLLGGTASSYEQYF.